This record looks at one TCR beta chain sequence and its context. Its target is not known. The CDR3 is made up of 14 amino acids. V gave up 2 bases and J gave up 6 bases, with 14 bases separating them. The germline V gene encodes CDR1 SGHAT and CDR2 FQNNGV. The PCR was carried out with 60 Vbeta primers and 13 Jbeta primers. TCRdb's table, derived via immunoSEQ multiplex PCR, lists solely in-frame clones and lacks some. The sample contains over 120,000 clones, roughly 80% of which appear only once. The data were obtained in a study of cytomegalovirus exposure and HLA in healthy donors. Study-wide results and caveats: Researchers reportedly found TCR beta sequences accurately predicted most subjects' HLA-A and HLA-B alleles.

What was sequenced was PBMCs. V gene TRBV11-2 combines with J gene TRBJ2-7; a possible D gene is TRBD2 (5 bases). The TCR originated in a woman aged 25 to 39 in good health and CMV-seronegative. This CDR3 is CASSLLIGVGEQYF. CDR3 bases: TGTGCCAGCAGCTTACTCATCGGGGTCGGCGAGCAGTACTTC.